This TCR beta chain came from a study of early T cells in non-severe SARS-CoV-2 infection. This clonotype was counted only a few times. Its target is not known. Study-wide points: Matches to VDJdb favored anti-spike CD8 responses and missed private and CD4 specificities.

Tagging with unique molecular identifiers was applied to individual cDNA molecules. TCRdb re-called the 5' RACE reads through MiXCR, storing one row per CDR3 protein. The sample consists of around 67,000 distinct CDR3 sequences, about an eighth of them appearing once. The germline V gene encodes CDR1 DFQATT and CDR2 SNEGSKA (reference sequence). V dropped 3 bases and J dropped 3 bases, with 9 bases sitting between them. The CDR3 runs to 13 residues. The clonotype originates from an adult who was a healthcare worker with PCR-confirmed SARS-CoV-2 infection or an uninfected control (not recorded which). V and J are TRBV20-1 and TRBJ1-5; D not resolved. Sequencing was performed on whole blood. CDR3 protein: CSASLRNNQPQHF. CDR3 DNA: TGCAGTGCTAGCCTACGGAACAATCAGCCCCAGCATTTT.